Below, 18 T cell receptor beta chains from the same sample are listed, as sequenced in a study of PD-1 blockade in classical Hodgkin lymphoma. All patients relapsed after autologous stem cell transplantation, and brentuximab vedotin exposure varied. Generated by immunoSEQ multiplex PCR, the TCRdb table keeps only in-frame clones and is missing some. The profile shows more than 85,000 clones, about 93% of them singletons. The sequences come from peripheral blood mononuclear cells (PBMCs), collected before the second cycle of nivolumab. These receptors were taken from a human donor with classical Hodgkin lymphoma.

The chain has TRBV18 and TRBJ1-1; TRBD1 aligns across 8 bases. The CDR3 is 12 amino acids. Unmatched junction bases numbered 3, after V lost 4 bases and J lost 8 bases. Germline V lookup: CDR1 KGHSH, CDR2 LQKENI. The CDR3 nucleotides read TGTGCCAGCTCACGTGGACAGGGAGAAGCTTTCTTT. Translating it yields CASSRGQGEAFF.

In the case of this clone: One end of the junction does not line up with germline, which may come from a read error. The sample holds other DNA sequences that translate to the same CDR3. The gene calls are TRBV4-1 and TRBJ2-7, with 7 bases that match TRBD1. CDR1 is MGHRA, CDR2 YSYEKL, per germline. The CDR3 loop spans 14 amino acids. The CDR3 region has the DNA TGCGCTAGCAGCCCGACAGGGTTACCCTACGAGCAGTACTTC. Its protein is CASSPTGLPYEQYF.

The chain links TRBV7-8 to TRBJ1-1; no definite D call. V gave up 5 bases and J gave up 0 bases, with 13 bases separating them. The CDR3 has 15 amino acids. CDR1 is SGHVS and CDR2 is FQNEAQ in the germline V gene. CDR3 nucleotide sequence: TGTGCCAGCAGCACACCACAGTGGTTGAACACTGAAGCTTTCTTT. Translation gives CASSTPQWLNTEAFF.

The chain combines TRBV18 with TRBJ2-5; possible D gene TRBD1, 5 bases. In germline, CDR1 is KGHSH, CDR2 LQKENI. V lost 1 base and J lost 0, with 9 bases in between. The CDR3 totals 15 residues. This CDR3 is CASSPLQGYQETQYF. As DNA, the CDR3 is TGTGCCAGCTCACCACTGCAGGGTTACCAAGAGACCCAGTACTTC.

The chain combines TRBV10-1 with TRBJ2-7; D is possibly TRBD1 (6 bases). Germline values: CDR1 WNHNN, CDR2 SYGVQD (reference sequence). This CDR3 spans 12 amino acids. Trimming took off 5 bases at V and 6 bases at J, with 11 bases between the two ends. CDR3 nucleotide sequence: TGCGCCAGCAGTCTTACAGGGCTCGAGCAGTACTTC. Protein sequence: CASSLTGLEQYF.

This sequence joins TRBV5-6 and TRBJ1-2; unclear D gene. In germline, CDR1 is SGHDT, CDR2 YYEEEE. The V end was cut by 1 base, the J end by 1 base, with 8 bases between. CDR3 size: 14 residues. The chain's CDR3 is CASSLYRVNYGYTF. CDR3 sequence (DNA): TGTGCCAGCAGCTTGTATCGGGTTAACTATGGCTACACCTTC. The variable domain in full, with the rest retrieved from reference TRBV5-6 and TRBJ1-2, is DAGVTQSPTHLIKTRGQQVTLRCSPKSGHDTVSWYQQALGQGPQFIFQYYEEEERQRGNFPDRFSGHQFPNYSSELNVNALLLGDSALYLCASSLYRVNYGYTFGSGTRLTVV.

The chain couples TRBV27 to TRBJ2-1, with 10 bases that match TRBD2. V dropped 6 bases and J dropped 8; count of bases not matched to a gene: 13. The CDR3 covers 16 residues. From germline, CDR1 is MNHEY and CDR2 SMNVEV (reference sequence). The CDR3 here is CASSSSLAGLGDEQFF. The CDR3, as DNA: TGTGCCAGCAGCTCTTCACTAGCGGGGCTAGGAGATGAGCAGTTCTTC.

V gene TRBV11-2 combines with J gene TRBJ1-1; a possible D gene is TRBD1 (5 bases). The ends were cut back, 2 bases at V and 1 base at J, with 11 bases in the middle. The CDR3 spans 15 residues. Germline assignment: CDR1 SGHAT and CDR2 FQNNGV. The CDR3 bases are TGTGCCAGCAGCTTATTTCAGGGAGAGAACACTGAAGCTTTCTTT. This translates into CASSLFQGENTEAFF. The complete variable domain, with remaining parts taken from reference TRBV11-2 and TRBJ1-1, reads EAGVAQSPRYKIIEKRQSVAFWCNPISGHATLYWYQQILGQGPKLLIQFQNNGVVDDSQLPKDRFSAERLKGVDSTLKIQPAKLEDSAVYLCASSLFQGENTEAFFGQGTRLTVV.

This clone was detected only once. This chain joins TRBV9 and TRBJ2-5; the D is unclear. The CDR3 spans 16 residues. Trimming stripped 4 bases from V and 2 bases from J, with 18 bases between. Germline V lookup: CDR1 SGDLS, CDR2 YYNGEE. The CDR3 DNA is TGTGCCAGCAGCTCGCCCCTTGACGGAGAGCAAGAGACCCAGTACTTC. Protein product: CASSSPLDGEQETQYF.

V and J are TRBV6-5 and TRBJ2-7, with D possibly being TRBD2 (5 bases). Germline CDR1 MNHEY, CDR2 SVGAGI. Trimming shortened V by 6 bases and J by 7 bases, and 16 bases separated the two germline ends. The CDR3 length is 13 residues. For the CDR3, the DNA is TGTGCCAGCAGCCCTCTCCCATGGGAGGAGCAGTACTTC. It yields the protein CASSPLPWEEQYF.

This chain connects TRBV9 to TRBJ2-7; D possibly corresponds to TRBD2 (6 bases). The CDR3 covers 17 residues. Trimming stripped 4 bases from V and 2 bases from J, with 22 bases between. Germline CDR1 and CDR2: SGDLS and YYNGEE. The CDR3 is CASSPHSGRTITYEQYF. In nucleotides, the CDR3 is TGTGCCAGCAGCCCCCATAGTGGGAGGACAATAACCTACGAGCAGTACTTC.

The chain combines TRBV27 with TRBJ2-7, with no clear D. V was shortened by 0 bases and J by 4 bases, with 7 bases between the two germline ends. Per germline, CDR1 MNHEY and CDR2 SMNVEV (reference sequence). CDR3 length equals 13 residues. This CDR3 is CASSLSGRYEQYF. The CDR3 DNA is TGTGCCAGCAGTTTATCAGGCCGTTACGAGCAGTACTTC.

The rearrangement uses TRBV19 and TRBJ1-5; D gene unclear. The germline gives CDR1 LNHDA, CDR2 SQIVND (reference sequence). The CDR3 is 16 amino acids. Deletions cut 6 bases from V and 0 bases from J, with 15 bases between. CDR3 DNA: TGTGCCAGTAGGATGGAGTGGGGTTATAGCAATCAGCCCCAGCATTTT. Amino acids: CASRMEWGYSNQPQHF.

In its sample, this clone was seen once. The CDR3 DNA is TGTGCCAGCAGCCTGAGAGGGTTTAACACTGAAGCTTTCTTT. This gives the protein CASSLRGFNTEAFF. The chain links TRBV5-6 to TRBJ1-1; unclear D gene. The CDR3 has 14 amino acids. V was clipped by 4 bases and J by 2 bases, with 12 bases between them. Germline lookup yields CDR1 SGHDT and CDR2 YYEEEE.

V is TRBV10-3 and J is TRBJ2-3, with 8 positions matching TRBD1. The CDR3 is made up of 17 amino acids. V shed 4 bases, J shed 5 bases, and the junction held 14 bases outside the gene matches. CDR1 and CDR2 (germline): ENHRY, SYGVKD. The CDR3 loop reads CAISVRGRQGRIDTQYF. In nucleotides, the CDR3 is TGTGCCATCAGTGTCCGGGGGAGACAGGGGCGTATAGATACGCAGTATTTT.

The genes are TRBV30 and TRBJ1-2, with unresolved D. Trimming took off 1 base at V and 12 bases at J, with 9 bases between the two ends. Germline V gene lookup returns CDR1 GTSNPN and CDR2 SVGIG (reference sequence). This CDR3 is 10 amino acids long. The CDR3 loop reads CAWSAGRHTF. The CDR3 nucleotides are TGTGCCTGGAGTGCCGGACGTCACACCTTC.

The chain uses TRBV28 and TRBJ2-1, with 7 bases that match TRBD2. Looked up from germline, CDR1 is MDHEN and CDR2 is SYDVKM. This CDR3 is 16 amino acids long. The J segment lost 5 bases and the V segment lost 2 bases, leaving 9 bases of the junction unmatched. In DNA form, the CDR3 reads TGTGCCAGCAGTTTACCGACTAGCCCAGTTCACAATGAGCAGTTCTTC. Residues: CASSLPTSPVHNEQFF.

This chain connects TRBV2 to TRBJ1-4; D ambiguous. The V gene's germline CDR1 is SNHLY and CDR2 FYNNEI. This CDR3 has 15 amino acids. Trimming left V 5 bases short and J 7 bases short, with 17 bases between. The CDR3, as DNA: TGTGCCAGCAGTCTCGATACAGTTAACTCTGAAAAACTGTTTTTT. This codes for CASSLDTVNSEKLFF.